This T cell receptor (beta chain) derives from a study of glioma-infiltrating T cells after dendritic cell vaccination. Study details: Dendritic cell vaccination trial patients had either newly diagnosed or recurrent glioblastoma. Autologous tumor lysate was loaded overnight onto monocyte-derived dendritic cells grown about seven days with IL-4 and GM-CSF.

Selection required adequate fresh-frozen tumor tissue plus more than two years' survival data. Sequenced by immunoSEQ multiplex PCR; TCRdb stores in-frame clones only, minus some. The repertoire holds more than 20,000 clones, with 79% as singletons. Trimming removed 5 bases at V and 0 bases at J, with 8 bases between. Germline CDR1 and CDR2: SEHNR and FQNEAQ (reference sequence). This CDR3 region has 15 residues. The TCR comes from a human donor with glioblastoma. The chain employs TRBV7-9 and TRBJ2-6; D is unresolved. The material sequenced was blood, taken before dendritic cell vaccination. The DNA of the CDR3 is TGTGCCAGCAGCGACATAGACTCTGGGGCCAACGTCCTGACTTTC. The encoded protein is CASSDIDSGANVLTF.